The rows below give T cell receptor beta chains drawn from one sample of a study of T-cell memory formation after mild COVID-19. TCRdb re-analysed the 5' RACE reads in MiXCR, keeping a single row per CDR3 protein. The sample holds roughly 400,000 distinct CDR3 sequences, 24% seen once. The sequenced material came from PBMCs or a T cell subset sorted from them (not recorded which). The receptors here all came from an adult woman who had mild COVID-19 (a few samples of this study predate the infection). Cell type and time point are not known. Each CDR3 is given with its conserved first and last residue. Fields, in order: CDR3 length, V gene, clone size, J gene, D gene, CDR3 protein, CDR3 DNA. The D gene is left open where the match is weak. Only part of the rows carry a size: once, few, many, or a class if the clone is expanded.

12,TRBV12-3/TRBV12-4,few,TRBJ2-7,.,CASSFLSNEQYF,TGTGCCAGCAGTTTTCTGAGCAACGAGCAGTACTTC
11,TRBV4-3,many,TRBJ2-1,.,CASSPSNEQFF,TGCGCCAGCAGCCCCAGCAATGAGCAGTTCTTC
16,TRBV9,many,TRBJ2-5,TRBD2,CASSVSERGGQETQYF,TGTGCCAGCAGCGTATCCGAGCGGGGGGGCCAAGAGACCCAGTACTTC
15,TRBV24-1,few,TRBJ2-2,.,CATSDFEGPTGELFF,TGTGCCACCAGTGATTTTGAAGGGCCCACCGGGGAGCTGTTTTTT
14,TRBV20-1,.,TRBJ2-3,TRBD2,CSATSGGAYDTQYF,TGCAGTGCTACAAGCGGGGGGGCCTACGATACGCAGTATTTT
14,TRBV6-5,.,TRBJ1-1,TRBD1,CASSSTGQGTEAFF,TGTGCCAGCAGTTCTACTGGACAGGGGACTGAAGCTTTCTTT
12,TRBV6-1,few,TRBJ2-7,.,CASRPPTDEQYF,TGTGCCAGCAGGCCCCCCACGGACGAGCAGTACTTC
16,TRBV24-1,.,TRBJ2-1,TRBD2,CATSDSLAGVYNEQFF,TGTGCCACCAGTGATAGCCTAGCGGGGGTTTACAATGAGCAGTTCTTC
14,TRBV9,.,TRBJ2-4,.,CASSVGAPGNIQYF,TGTGCCAGCAGCGTAGGGGCGCCGGGAAACATTCAGTACTTC
19,TRBV4-1,.,TRBJ2-1,TRBD2,CASSQGLAGGTESYNEQFF,TGCGCCAGCAGCCAGGGGTTAGCGGGAGGAACAGAGTCCTACAATGAGCAGTTCTTC
13,TRBV12-3/TRBV12-4,few,TRBJ1-2,TRBD1,CASSLTGAGGYTF,TGTGCCAGCAGCCTGACAGGGGCGGGTGGCTACACCTTC
13,TRBV19,.,TRBJ1-2,.,CASSIDGAPRHTF,TGTGCCAGTAGTATAGATGGGGCTCCGAGGCACACATTC
12,TRBV14,.,TRBJ2-1,.,CASSQSDNEQFF,TGTGCCAGCAGCCAAAGCGACAATGAGCAGTTCTTC
15,TRBV7-8,.,TRBJ2-1,.,CASSLVGGTYNEQFF,TGTGCCAGCAGCTTAGTTGGGGGAACCTACAATGAGCAGTTCTTC
13,TRBV27,many,TRBJ2-2,.,CASSPLNTGELFF,TGTGCCAGCAGTCCGTTAAACACCGGGGAGCTGTTTTTT
16,TRBV3-1,few,TRBJ2-3,TRBD2,CASSPGTSGGAGTQYF,TGTGCCAGCAGCCCCGGGACTAGCGGGGGGGCAGGCACGCAGTATTTT
16,TRBV12-3/TRBV12-4,few,TRBJ2-7,.,CASSLEEGGGRNEQYF,TGTGCCAGCAGTTTAGAGGAGGGGGGGGGCCGCAACGAGCAGTACTTC
15,TRBV5-6,.,TRBJ2-5,.,CASSLSPAEKETQYF,TGTGCCAGCAGCCTGAGCCCAGCAGAAAAAGAGACCCAGTACTTC
15,TRBV19,.,TRBJ1-6,TRBD1,CASPPTGQGHSPLHF,TGTGCCAGTCCCCCTACCGGACAGGGACATTCACCCCTCCACTTT
15,TRBV27,.,TRBJ2-2,TRBD1,CASSRGTGNTGELFF,TGTGCCAGCAGCCGAGGGACAGGGAACACCGGGGAGCTGTTTTTT
16,TRBV5-1,many,TRBJ1-2,.,CASRRGESNLNYGYTF,TGCGCCAGCAGACGGGGGGAGAGCAATCTTAACTATGGCTACACCTTC
14,TRBV7-8,few,TRBJ2-7,.,CASSFGGAAYEQYF,TGTGCCAGCAGCTTTGGCGGAGCCGCCTACGAGCAGTACTTC
15,TRBV7-9,.,TRBJ1-2,TRBD1,CASSLVVQGVFGYTF,TGTGCCAGCAGCTTAGTGGTACAGGGGGTATTTGGCTACACCTTC
13,TRBV2,once,TRBJ2-7,.,CASSFGTYYEQYF,TGTGCCAGCAGCTTCGGTACATATTACGAGCAGTACTTC
14,TRBV4-1,.,TRBJ2-5,.,CASSQVLGQETQYF,TGCGCCAGCAGCCAAGTATTAGGACAAGAGACCCAGTACTTC
15,TRBV5-1,few,TRBJ2-2,TRBD1,CASSTTGGRTGELFF,TGCGCCAGCAGCACGACAGGGGGAAGAACCGGGGAGCTGTTTTTT
15,TRBV14,few,TRBJ2-7,.,CASSLYAVTEVEQYF,TGTGCCAGCAGCCTCTACGCGGTCACGGAGGTCGAGCAGTACTTC
17,TRBV5-1,few,TRBJ2-5,.,CASSSIRAGRASETQYF,TGCGCCAGCAGCTCGATTAGGGCAGGCCGTGCATCAGAGACCCAGTACTTC
11,TRBV30,few,TRBJ1-1,.,CAWSMQYEAFF,TGTGCCTGGAGTATGCAGTATGAAGCTTTCTTT
13,TRBV5-1,.,TRBJ2-5,.,CASSSRDQETQYF,TGCGCCAGCAGCTCCAGGGACCAAGAGACCCAGTACTTC
17,TRBV3-1,.,TRBJ2-2,TRBD2,CASRASLAGIHTGELFF,TGTGCCAGCAGGGCTTCTCTAGCGGGGATACACACCGGGGAGCTGTTTTTT
12,TRBV7-3,.,TRBJ1-2,.,CASRGGVGGYTF,TGTGCCAGCAGAGGGGGGGTAGGTGGCTACACCTTC
15,TRBV5-1,few,TRBJ2-7,.,CASSVPTGSYDEQYF,TGCGCCAGCAGCGTCCCGACAGGATCATATGACGAGCAGTACTTC
16,TRBV11-3,few,TRBJ2-3,.,CASSLSPGPSTDTQYF,TGTGCCAGCAGCCTAAGCCCGGGACCGAGCACAGATACGCAGTATTTT
16,TRBV6-5,.,TRBJ1-1,TRBD1,CASRRTGVGLNTEAFF,TGTGCCAGCAGACGGACAGGGGTGGGACTTAACACTGAAGCTTTCTTT
14,TRBV7-3,.,TRBJ2-7,TRBD2,CASSSGLAGEEQYF,TGTGCCAGCAGCTCGGGACTAGCGGGAGAAGAGCAGTACTTC
19,TRBV3-1,many,TRBJ2-2,.,CASSQDLAGTWGNTGELFF,TGTGCCAGCAGCCAAGATCTGGCCGGGACCTGGGGGAACACCGGGGAGCTGTTTTTT
19,TRBV20-1,.,TRBJ2-1,TRBD2,CSARGGGTSGSLNPNEQFF,TGCAGTGCTAGAGGGGGTGGGACTAGCGGGTCCCTAAACCCCAATGAGCAGTTCTTC
15,TRBV15,few,TRBJ1-4,TRBD1,CATSRLTGANEKLFF,TGTGCCACCAGCAGACTTACAGGGGCTAATGAAAAACTGTTTTTT
13,TRBV6-2/TRBV6-3,.,TRBJ2-4,.,CASSPGWKNIQYF,TGTGCCAGCAGCCCAGGGTGGAAAAACATTCAGTACTTC
12,TRBV10-3,.,TRBJ1-1,.,CAISSLNTEAFF,TGTGCCATCAGTTCGCTTAACACTGAAGCTTTCTTT
17,TRBV2,.,TRBJ2-1,TRBD2,CASSPRGGATPLDKQFF,TGTGCCAGCAGTCCTCGGGGAGGGGCGACCCCCCTCGATAAGCAGTTCTTC
17,TRBV4-3,few,TRBJ2-5,TRBD2,CASSQGGPAGGGETQYF,TGCGCCAGCAGCCAAGGTGGCCCAGCGGGAGGCGGGGAGACCCAGTACTTC
15,TRBV2,.,TRBJ2-2,.,CASRFSGANTGELFF,TGTGCCAGCAGGTTTAGCGGAGCCAACACCGGGGAGCTGTTTTTT
12,TRBV20-1,.,TRBJ2-7,.,CSAQLPAYEQYF,TGCAGTGCTCAACTTCCCGCCTACGAGCAGTACTTC